The 31 T cell receptor beta chains presented below share a single source sample, sequenced in a study of sequential checkpoint blockade in melanoma. Treatment in this sample: randomized to nivolumab then ipilimumab (arm A) or the reverse (arm B). Assay: immunoSEQ multiplex PCR; the TCRdb copy retains only in-frame clones and omits some. The sample lists 9,500 to 15,000 clones, roughly 79% seen once, with around three fifths in the top ten. The input for sequencing was CD8+ T cells sorted from blood (inferred from file names), taken from a patient given nivolumab and ipilimumab in sequence. Receptors originate from a human donor with melanoma.

The rearrangement joins TRBV7-9 to TRBJ2-7, with D possibly TRBD2 on 5 matching bases. V was clipped by 5 bases and J by 2 bases, with 19 bases between them. Germline CDR1 SEHNR, CDR2 FQNEAQ (reference sequence). The CDR3 loop spans 16 amino acids. The CDR3 nucleotides are TGTGCCAGCAGCGCAGGCGAGGGTCCATCCACCTACGAGCAGTACTTC. It is translated as CASSAGEGPSTYEQYF.

By sample fraction, this clone is large. Other DNA sequences from this sample encode an identical CDR3 as well. The chain recombines TRBV27 with TRBJ2-7, with D unresolved. The V end was cut by 2 bases, the J end by 2 bases, with 10 bases between. Germline lookup yields CDR1 MNHEY and CDR2 SMNVEV (reference sequence). The CDR3 has 14 amino acids. In nucleotides, the CDR3 is TGTGCCAGCAGTTTACTAGACCAGCCCTACGAGCAGTACTTC. Amino acids: CASSLLDQPYEQYF.

This chain links TRBV7-9 with TRBJ2-7; 7 bases match TRBD1. CDR1 and CDR2 (germline): SEHNR, FQNEAQ (reference sequence). J gave up 4 bases and V 7 bases, and 4 bases lay outside the gene matches. This CDR3 region has 12 residues. In DNA form, the CDR3 reads TGTGCCAGCACCGGGACAGCTTACGAGCAGTACTTC. It translates to CASTGTAYEQYF.

The chain uses TRBV19 and TRBJ2-7; no clear D gene. V was trimmed by 3 bases and J by 0 bases, leaving 12 bases between them. Per the germline V gene, CDR1 is LNHDA and CDR2 is SQIVND (reference sequence). The CDR3 runs 15 residues. The CDR3 nucleotides read TGTGCCAGTAGTATGTACTACCAAAACTCCTACGAGCAGTACTTC. Translating gives CASSMYYQNSYEQYF.

This clone is labeled as large. Within the sample, other DNA sequences also encode this same CDR3. This rearrangement joins TRBV19 to TRBJ1-2, with 8 bases lining up with TRBD1. J lost 6 bases, V lost 8 bases, and 8 bases had no gene match. The CDR3 sequence is 13 residues long. CDR1 is LNHDA, CDR2 SQIVND, per germline (reference sequence). The CDR3 region is CASARGLSNGYTF. The CDR3 bases are TGTGCCAGTGCCAGGGGGCTAAGTAATGGCTACACCTTC.

The rearrangement links TRBV27 to TRBJ1-5; maybe TRBD1 (6 bases). Between the trimmed V and J ends, which lost 3 bases and 3 bases, there was a span of 12 bases. The CDR3 has 15 residues. The germline V gene has CDR1 MNHEY and CDR2 SMNVEV (reference sequence). The CDR3 protein is CASSFGGNSNQPQHF. As DNA, the CDR3 is TGTGCCAGCAGTTTTGGGGGCAACTCCAATCAGCCCCAGCATTTT.

The V gene is TRBV6-6, the J gene TRBJ1-2; D remains ambiguous. There are 14 residues in the CDR3. With 7 bases removed from V and 0 bases from J, the gap between germline ends came to 12 bases. Germline lookup yields CDR1 MNHNY and CDR2 SVGAGI (reference sequence). DNA for the CDR3: TGTGCCAGCACTGACGGGGAGGCTAACTATGGCTACACCTTC. Translation: CASTDGEANYGYTF.

This clone was seen just once. The gene calls are TRBV5-8 and TRBJ2-6; D possibly corresponds to TRBD1 (5 bases). Trimming took 0 bases from V and 4 from J, leaving 8 bases between them. The CDR3 is made up of 15 amino acids. Germline V lookup: CDR1 SGHTS, CDR2 YDEGEE. The CDR3 sequence is CASSLDQGGANVLTF. The CDR3 DNA reads TGTGCCAGCAGCTTGGACCAGGGAGGGGCCAACGTCCTGACTTTC.

The chain uses TRBV19 and TRBJ2-7; tentative D call: TRBD2 (6 bases). Germline assignment: CDR1 LNHDA and CDR2 SQIVND (reference sequence). The V and J ends lost 5 bases and 0 bases respectively, with 8 bases between them. CDR3 length equals 13 residues. CDR3 nucleotides: TGTGCCAGTAGTCCAGCGGGCTCCTACGAGCAGTACTTC. It translates to CASSPAGSYEQYF.

The CDR3 sequence is CASSFFRVGGELFF. The CDR3 bases are TGTGCCAGCAGTTTCTTCAGGGTCGGCGGGGAGCTGTTTTTT. The chain carries TRBV28 and TRBJ2-2, with a tentative D call TRBD1 (5 bases). The V and J ends lost 3 bases and 7 bases respectively, with 12 bases between them. The CDR3 totals 14 residues. The germline V gene encodes CDR1 MDHEN and CDR2 SYDVKM. Using reference TRBV28 and TRBJ2-2 for the parts outside the CDR3, the full variable domain is DVKVTQSSRYLVKRTGEKVFLECVQDMDHENMFWYRQDPGLGLRLIYFSYDVKMKEKGDIPEGYSVSREKKERFSLILESASTNQTSMYLCASSFFRVGGELFFGEGSRLTVL.

This clone was picked up one time. V usage is TRBV11-2 and J usage is TRBJ2-3; 8 nucleotides agree with TRBD1. Losses at the gene ends were 5 bases for V and 0 bases for J; bases not matched to a gene: 4. This CDR3 has 15 residues. CDR1 and CDR2 (germline): SGHAT, FQNNGV. Written as DNA, the CDR3 is TGTGCCAGCAGCCTATGGGACAGGAGCACAGATACGCAGTATTTT. Its translation: CASSLWDRSTDTQYF.

This clone has a handful of counts. The V call is TRBV27, the J call TRBJ2-3, with 8 bases matching TRBD2. Trimming removed 2 bases from V and 8 bases from J; junction bases left unmatched: 15. Germline CDR1 and CDR2: MNHEY and SMNVEV (reference sequence). This CDR3 region has 17 residues. DNA for the CDR3: TGTGCCAGCAGTTTAGGGCGCGGGGGGACCTCCTTCCTTACGCAGTATTTT. Protein: CASSLGRGGTSFLTQYF.

The chain uses TRBV5-1 and TRBJ1-1; the match to TRBD1 covers 11 bases. Germline CDR1 and CDR2: SGHRS and YFSETQ. This CDR3 is 16 amino acids long. J was trimmed by 5 bases and V by 2 bases; bases with no gene match: 8. The CDR3 reads CASSFGQGARQTEAFF. Written as DNA, the CDR3 is TGCGCCAGCAGCTTCGGACAGGGGGCGCGTCAGACTGAAGCTTTCTTT.

This chain connects TRBV5-6 to TRBJ1-5, with unresolved D. Trimming took 2 bases from V and 9 from J, leaving 15 bases between them. The CDR3 totals 14 residues. Germline CDR1 reads SGHDT; CDR2 reads YYEEEE. The CDR3 DNA follows: TGTGCCAGCAGCTTTTGGCGGGCTTCTTGGCCCCAGCATTTT. Its protein is CASSFWRASWPQHF.

The V gene is TRBV5-1, the J gene TRBJ1-1; D may be TRBD1 (5 bases). Trimming removed 2 bases at V and 2 bases at J, with 10 bases between. The germline V gene has CDR1 SGHRS and CDR2 YFSETQ. This CDR3 is 14 amino acids long. CDR3 sequence (DNA): TGCGCCAGCAGCTTCTTAGGGGTCAACACTGAAGCTTTCTTT. Translation gives CASSFLGVNTEAFF.

V usage is TRBV29-1 and J usage is TRBJ2-1; D ambiguous. Germline V gene lookup returns CDR1 SQVTM and CDR2 ANQGSEA. Trimming pared 7 bases from V and 14 bases from J, leaving 15 bases between. The CDR3 sequence is 10 residues long. CDR3 DNA sequence: TGCAGCGGGCGGTCTGACGCCGAGTTCTTC. Protein: CSGRSDAEFF.

The chain employs TRBV6-4 and TRBJ2-7; 9 nucleotides match TRBD1. V trimming: 0 bases; J trimming: 6 bases; junction bases outside the gene matches: 0. The germline CDR1 and CDR2 sequences are MRHNA and SNTAGT. The CDR3 has 13 amino acids. The CDR3 loop is CASSDSDRGEQYF. DNA of the CDR3: TGTGCCAGCAGTGACTCGGACAGGGGCGAGCAGTACTTC.

The sample holds one count of this clone. This chain links TRBV5-6 with TRBJ1-4, with 7 bases fitting TRBD1. The CDR3 covers 15 residues. Germline CDR1 reads SGHDT; CDR2 reads YYEEEE. Trimming removed 3 bases from V and 5 bases from J; junction bases left unmatched: 7. The CDR3: CASSSAGTANEKLFF. In DNA form, the CDR3 reads TGTGCCAGCAGCTCGGCCGGGACAGCAAATGAAAAACTGTTTTTT. Full variable domain (missing parts from reference TRBV5-6 and TRBJ1-4): DAGVTQSPTHLIKTRGQQVTLRCSPKSGHDTVSWYQQALGQGPQFIFQYYEEEERQRGNFPDRFSGHQFPNYSSELNVNALLLGDSALYLCASSSAGTANEKLFFGSGTQLSVL.

The chain is built from TRBV4-2 and TRBJ2-3; 10 nucleotides match TRBD2. This CDR3 has 17 residues. CDR1 LGHNA and CDR2 YNFKEQ come from the germline V gene. V lost 3 bases to trimming and J lost 3 bases; unmatched junction nucleotides: 9. CDR3 amino acids: CASSQETAGGPTDTQYF. CDR3 coding DNA: TGTGCCAGCAGCCAGGAGACAGCGGGGGGGCCAACAGATACGCAGTATTTT.

DNA of the CDR3: TGTGCCAGCAGCGTAGGAGGGGGCGATTTTGAAAAACTGTTTTTT. Amino acids: CASSVGGGDFEKLFF. The chain joins TRBV9 to TRBJ1-4; 7 bases fit TRBD1. V lost 0 bases and J lost 7; bases outside the gene matches: 6. The CDR3 loop spans 15 amino acids. CDR1 SGDLS and CDR2 YYNGEE come from the germline V gene.

The CDR3 coding sequence is TGTGCCAGCAGTTTAACTAGCGGGGGCTTCGGGGAGACCCAGTACTTC. Encoded protein: CASSLTSGGFGETQYF. This chain joins TRBV27 and TRBJ2-5, with 11 bases aligning to TRBD2. Germline-derived CDR1 and CDR2 are MNHEY and SMNVEV (reference sequence). CDR3 length equals 16 residues. J gave up 5 bases and V 2 bases, and 7 bases lay outside the gene matches.

This chain joins TRBV28 and TRBJ1-2; D may be TRBD1 (5 bases). Trimming shortened V by 3 bases and J by 0 bases, and 20 bases separated the two germline ends. CDR1 is MDHEN and CDR2 is SYDVKM in the germline V gene. The CDR3 length is 18 residues. The CDR3 reads CASSFHRKMTATNYGYTF. The CDR3 DNA follows: TGTGCCAGCAGTTTCCACCGCAAAATGACAGCTACTAACTATGGCTACACCTTC.

The count of this clone is one. The CDR3 loop is CASLDRGRYNEQFF. DNA of the CDR3: TGTGCCAGCCTAGACAGGGGGCGGTACAATGAGCAGTTCTTC. This sequence joins TRBV2 and TRBJ2-1, with TRBD1 matching over 10 bases. V lost 8 bases to trimming and J lost 4 bases; unmatched junction nucleotides: 5. This CDR3 contains 14 residues. Germline V gene sequence: CDR1 SNHLY, CDR2 FYNNEI.

The V gene is TRBV11-2, the J gene TRBJ1-1, with D possibly TRBD1 on 6 matching bases. CDR3 length: 15 amino acids. Per germline, CDR1 SGHAT and CDR2 FQNNGV. The V end was cut by 1 base, the J end by 3 bases, with 12 bases between. CDR3 loop: CASSLVETGDTEAFF. The DNA for the CDR3 is TGTGCCAGCAGCTTAGTTGAGACAGGAGACACTGAAGCTTTCTTT.

The chain uses TRBV5-6 and TRBJ2-7, with D tentatively TRBD1 (6 bases). Germline V gene data show CDR1 as SGHDT and CDR2 as YYEEEE. Trimming cost V 1 base and J 2 bases, with 10 bases left between them. This CDR3 has 14 amino acids. As DNA, the CDR3 is TGTGCCAGCAGCTTGCGAGACAGGCCCTACGAGCAGTACTTC. Translated: CASSLRDRPYEQYF.

The chain uses TRBV7-9 and TRBJ2-2, with no clear D. The CDR3 is 11 amino acids. Germline V gene lookup returns CDR1 SEHNR and CDR2 FQNEAQ (reference sequence). Deletions cut 10 bases from V and 5 bases from J, with 8 bases between. For the CDR3, the DNA is TGTGCCACCCCCGGTACCGGGGAGCTGTTTTTT. As protein: CATPGTGELFF.

This chain uses TRBV10-2 with TRBJ2-5, with D unresolved. CDR3 length: 11 residues. Germline V gives CDR1 WSHSY, CDR2 SAAADI. V lost 2 bases to trimming and J lost 5 bases, with 3 bases between them. CDR3 residues: CASSEAETQYF. DNA of the CDR3: TGCGCCAGCAGTGAGGCGGAGACCCAGTACTTC.

The V gene is TRBV29-1, the J gene TRBJ2-7; a possible D gene is TRBD1 (7 bases). Germline V CDR1 and CDR2: SQVTM, ANQGSEA. This CDR3 contains 16 residues. Trimming removed 3 bases at V and 4 bases at J, with 22 bases between. Here the CDR3 reads CSVEGQGGTVEYEQYF. CDR3 DNA sequence: TGCAGCGTTGAGGGGCAAGGCGGGACAGTAGAGTACGAGCAGTACTTC.

The rearrangement links TRBV7-9 to TRBJ2-7, with TRBD1 matching over 10 bases. Germline-derived CDR1 and CDR2 are SEHNR and FQNEAQ (reference sequence). Trimming cost V 5 bases and J 5 bases; bases outside gene matches: 12. This CDR3 has 16 amino acids. The CDR3 coding sequence is TGTGCCAGCAGCCTAGGGATGGGGGGGACAGGGGACGAGCAGTACTTC. This sequence encodes CASSLGMGGTGDEQYF. Using reference TRBV7-9 and TRBJ2-7 for the parts outside the CDR3, the full variable domain is DTGVSQNPRHKITKRGQNVTFRCDPISEHNRLYWYRQTLGQGPEFLTYFQNEAQLEKSRLLSDRFSAERPKGSFSTLEIQRTEQGDSAMYLCASSLGMGGTGDEQYFGPGTRLTVT.

The chain has TRBV9 and TRBJ2-5, with a weak D call TRBD2 (6 bases). This CDR3 comprises 14 residues. With 3 bases removed from V and 2 bases from J, the gap between germline ends came to 11 bases. Germline V gene data show CDR1 as SGDLS and CDR2 as YYNGEE. CDR3 sequence: CASSDPGAQETQYF. The CDR3 nucleotides are TGTGCCAGCAGCGACCCGGGAGCTCAAGAGACCCAGTACTTC.

V and J are TRBV6-5 and TRBJ1-5, with 8 bases that match TRBD1. Germline values: CDR1 MNHEY, CDR2 SVGAGI. V was pared by 4 bases and J by 1 base, with 6 bases of the junction left unmatched. CDR3 length: 16 residues. The CDR3 loop is CASSLHRGESNQPQHF. CDR3 DNA sequence: TGTGCCAGCAGTTTACACAGGGGGGAAAGCAATCAGCCCCAGCATTTT.